This TCR beta chain derives from a study of T cells in Graves' hyperthyroidism and ophthalmopathy. Notes on the study in general: Also found in blood were most expanded thyroid clonotypes above 0.001. A model using 13 V-J features told ophthalmopathy apart from stable hyperthyroidism.

Researchers defined stable Graves' hyperthyroidism as no ophthalmopathy progression within 18 months. PBMCs were sourced from about 10 ml fresh peripheral blood. Template material for amplifying TCR beta CDR3 regions consisted of RNA transcripts. The primer set for the first-round RT-PCR of the TCR CDR3 was HTBI. TCRdb re-called the multiplex PCR reads through MiXCR, storing one row per CDR3 protein. This sample has approximately 430,000 distinct CDR3 sequences; 15% to 19% occur once, and the top ten carry around an eighth. Remarks on this clonotype: Its target is not known.

This clonotype was sampled from a woman aged 18-29 years with Graves' hyperthyroidism. The sequenced material came from blood.

CDR3 nucleotides: TGCAGCGTCTGGGGGGGGGGGGGAGACGAGCAGTACTTC. Its translation is CSVWGGGGDEQYF. The rearrangement joins TRBV29-1 to TRBJ2-7, with 7 bases matching TRBD2. Germline V gene data show CDR1 as SQVTM and CDR2 as ANQGSEA. J gave up 5 bases and V 6 bases, and 10 bases lay outside the gene matches. CDR3 length: 13 residues.